These 29 T cell receptor beta chains came from one sample sequenced in a study of cytomegalovirus exposure and HLA in healthy donors. PCR primers comprised 60 Vbeta and 13 Jbeta primers. Here immunoSEQ multiplex PCR was the method, and the copy in TCRdb shows in-frame clones only, minus some. The profile shows under 70,000 clones, 75% to 90% of them singletons. Sequencing was done on a sample of PBMCs. The receptor source for this set is a woman aged 25 to 39 in good health and CMV-seronegative.

The genes are TRBV6-5 and TRBJ2-3, with D possibly being TRBD1 (6 bases). Looked up from germline, CDR1 is MNHEY and CDR2 is SVGAGI. The CDR3 totals 15 residues. The V end was cut by 2 bases, the J end by 4 bases, with 13 bases between. This CDR3 reads CASSYGQGIADTQYF. DNA of the CDR3: TGTGCCAGCAGTTACGGGCAGGGGATCGCAGATACGCAGTATTTT.

This rearrangement joins TRBV2 to TRBJ2-1; 7 bases fit TRBD2. The CDR3 length is 15 residues. V shed 2 bases and J 6 bases; nucleotides not matched to a gene: 7. CDR1 SNHLY and CDR2 FYNNEI come from the germline V gene. CDR3 sequence reads: CASSERAGARNEQFF. CDR3 in DNA: TGTGCCAGCAGTGAAAGGGCGGGAGCCCGCAATGAGCAGTTCTTC.

This chain uses TRBV7-3 with TRBJ1-1; TRBD1 aligns across 10 bases. Germline CDR1 SGHTA, CDR2 FQGTGA. With V trimmed by 5 bases and J by 5 bases, 5 bases remained unmatched. This CDR3 region has 14 residues. Here the CDR3 DNA reads TGTGCCAGCAGCCCGGGGACAGGGGTAACTGAAGCTTTCTTT. It is translated as CASSPGTGVTEAFF. Full variable domain (remainder filled in from reference TRBV7-3 and TRBJ1-1): GAGVSQTPSNKVTEKGKYVELRCDPISGHTALYWYRQSLGQGPEFLIYFQGTGAADDSGLPNDRFFAVRPEGSVSTLKIQRTERGDSAVYLCASSPGTGVTEAFFGQGTRLTVV.

V usage is TRBV19 and J usage is TRBJ2-7, with a possible D match to TRBD1 (6 bases). This CDR3 has 14 amino acids. In germline, CDR1 is LNHDA, CDR2 SQIVND (reference sequence). The ends were cut back, 1 base at V and 2 bases at J, with 9 bases in the middle. This CDR3 is CASSIGRGPYEQYF. The CDR3 nucleotides read TGTGCCAGTAGTATAGGCAGGGGTCCCTACGAGCAGTACTTC.

In this sample, this clone turned up once. The chain is built from TRBV6-5 and TRBJ1-1; a weak D match, TRBD1 (6 bases). There are 13 residues in the CDR3. The germline V gene has CDR1 MNHEY and CDR2 SVGAGI. V was trimmed by 6 bases and J by 5 bases, leaving 13 bases between them. The CDR3 protein is CASRRGGGTEAFF. As DNA, the CDR3 is TGTGCCAGCAGGCGAGGGGGGGGGACTGAAGCTTTCTTT.

The genes are TRBV7-9 and TRBJ2-5; 7 bases match TRBD2. The CDR3 runs 15 residues. The germline V gene has CDR1 SEHNR and CDR2 FQNEAQ (reference sequence). The V gene end was trimmed by 0 bases and the J gene end by 4 bases; junction bases not matched to a gene: 5. The chain's CDR3 is CASSLAQGGAETQYF. The CDR3 nucleotides are TGTGCCAGCAGCTTAGCGCAGGGAGGGGCAGAGACCCAGTACTTC.

This clone was observed a handful of times. The chain uses TRBV6-1 and TRBJ1-1; D gene uncertain. The CDR3 is 13 amino acids. Germline V CDR1 and CDR2: MNHNS, SASEGT. The V and J ends lost 6 bases and 1 base respectively, with 9 bases between them. CDR3 sequence reads: CASRRVGNTEAFF. The CDR3 DNA reads TGTGCCAGCAGGCGGGTAGGGAACACTGAAGCTTTCTTT.

This clone was found once. The chain links TRBV11-3 to TRBJ2-5; D is unclear. The DNA end lines up better with TRBJ2-7; the J call may be wrong. The length of the CDR3 is 14 residues. CDR1 SGHNT and CDR2 YENEEA come from the germline V gene. The CDR3 protein is CASSRVAASYEQYF. The CDR3 DNA is TGTGCCAGCAGCCGAGTCGCGGCCTCCTACGAGCAGTACTTC.

This clone has a handful of counts. The chain links TRBV2 to TRBJ2-3, with 9 bases identical to TRBD2. The CDR3 extends over 14 amino acids. Losses at the gene ends were 3 bases for V and 4 bases for J; bases not matched to a gene: 2. Germline V gene sequence: CDR1 SNHLY, CDR2 FYNNEI. DNA for the CDR3: TGTGCCAGCAGTGATCGCGGGGGGGCAGATACGCAGTATTTT. Protein sequence: CASSDRGGADTQYF. Full variable domain (rest looked up from reference TRBV2 and TRBJ2-3): EPEVTQTPSHQVTQMGQEVILRCVPISNHLYFYWYRQILGQKVEFLVSFYNNEISEKSEIFDDQFSVERPDGSNFTLKIRSTKLEDSAMYFCASSDRGGADTQYFGPGTRLTVL.

This clone was seen a handful of times. This sequence joins TRBV10-2 and TRBJ1-1; TRBD1 matches 9 bases. The junction had 8 bases not matched to a gene; V was cut back by 5 bases and J by 1 base. Germline CDR1 WSHSY, CDR2 SAAADI. The CDR3 sequence is 16 residues long. CDR3 DNA: TGCGCCAGCAGTCACAAATTGACAGGGGGGAACACTGAAGCTTTCTTT. Translation: CASSHKLTGGNTEAFF.

The CDR3 nucleotides are TGTGCCAGCAGTTCAGGGGGCACCGGGGAGCTGTTTTTT. Protein sequence: CASSSGGTGELFF. The V call is TRBV28, the J call TRBJ2-2, with 7 positions matching TRBD1. With V trimmed by 4 bases and J by 4 bases, 0 bases remained unmatched. Germline V gene data show CDR1 as MDHEN and CDR2 as SYDVKM. The CDR3 is 13 amino acids.

This clone was seen a handful of times. J is TRBJ1-5 and V is TRBV27; D gene ambiguous. The germline CDR1 and CDR2 sequences are MNHEY and SMNVEV (reference sequence). The CDR3 covers 15 residues. V lost 0 bases and J 2 bases, leaving 8 bases between the germline ends. DNA of the CDR3: TGTGCCAGCAGTTTATCGCTCCGCGGCAATCAGCCCCAGCATTTT. Its translation: CASSLSLRGNQPQHF.

The chain employs TRBV7-2 and TRBJ1-2, with 9 bases fitting TRBD1. CDR1 and CDR2 from the germline V gene are SGHTA and FQGNSA. Trimming cost V 1 base and J 6 bases; bases outside gene matches: 6. This CDR3 region has 15 residues. The CDR3 DNA is TGTGCCAGCAGCTTAGTAGGGACAGGGTGGAATGGCTACACCTTC. Translated: CASSLVGTGWNGYTF.

The V call is TRBV6-1, the J call TRBJ1-2; TRBD1 matches 12 bases. This CDR3 region has 15 residues. The V segment lost 2 bases and the J segment 8 bases; nucleotides outside the gene matches: 6. CDR1 is MNHNS and CDR2 is SASEGT in the germline V gene. This chain's CDR3 is CASSESGTGGWGYTF. DNA for the CDR3: TGTGCCAGCAGTGAATCCGGGACAGGGGGCTGGGGCTACACCTTC.

The V and J genes are TRBV2 and TRBJ2-2; D is unclear. V lost 4 bases and J lost 3, with 3 bases in between. Germline CDR1 and CDR2: SNHLY and FYNNEI. CDR3 length: 12 residues. For the CDR3, the DNA is TGTGCCAGCAGTGTCTACACCGGGGAGCTGTTTTTT. Translating it yields CASSVYTGELFF.

The V and J genes are TRBV19 and TRBJ1-5, with 10 bases aligning to TRBD1. The CDR3 is made up of 16 amino acids. Per the germline V gene, CDR1 is LNHDA and CDR2 is SQIVND (reference sequence). V trimming: 2 bases; J trimming: 4 bases; junction bases outside the gene matches: 5. CDR3 coding DNA: TGTGCCAGTAGTATAACGACAGGGGGCGGAAATCAGCCCCAGCATTTT. Its translation: CASSITTGGGNQPQHF.

The chain joins TRBV4-1 to TRBJ2-3; perhaps TRBD2 as D (6 bases). V dropped 1 base and J dropped 2 bases, with 13 bases sitting between them. Germline V CDR1 and CDR2: MGHRA, YSYEKL. The CDR3 runs 16 residues. The CDR3 loop reads CASSQVGGLPTDTQYF. In DNA form, the CDR3 reads TGCGCCAGCAGCCAAGTCGGCGGACTACCCACAGATACGCAGTATTTT.

V usage is TRBV4-2 and J usage is TRBJ2-1; 11 positions agree with TRBD2. V trimming: 3 bases; J trimming: 5 bases; junction bases outside the gene matches: 9. The germline CDR1 and CDR2 sequences are LGHNA and YNFKEQ. This CDR3 spans 17 amino acids. The CDR3 region has the DNA TGTGCCAGCAGCCACGCGGGACTAGCGGAGACAAACAATGAGCAGTTCTTC. Translating gives CASSHAGLAETNNEQFF.

This chain links TRBV27 with TRBJ2-1, with unresolved D. Per germline, CDR1 MNHEY and CDR2 SMNVEV (reference sequence). The CDR3 has 13 amino acids. V lost 5 bases, J lost 0 bases, and 5 bases lay in between. The CDR3 region is CASSPVSYNEQFF. The CDR3 region has the DNA TGTGCCAGCAGTCCCGTCTCCTACAATGAGCAGTTCTTC.

Only a few counts were recorded for this clone. This rearrangement joins TRBV4-1 to TRBJ2-1; no definite D call. Trimming shortened V by 1 base and J by 9 bases, and 4 bases separated the two germline ends. Germline CDR1 MGHRA, CDR2 YSYEKL. The CDR3 sequence is 11 residues long. The CDR3 sequence: CASSQGGEQFF. The DNA for the CDR3 is TGCGCCAGCAGCCAAGGCGGTGAGCAGTTCTTC.

The chain recombines TRBV9 with TRBJ1-4, with 7 bases that match TRBD1. The ends lost 2 bases at V and 4 bases at J; junction bases unmatched: 2. Per germline, CDR1 SGDLS and CDR2 YYNGEE. This CDR3 is built from 14 residues. DNA of the CDR3: TGTGCCAGCAGCGTGGGGGACAGTAATGAAAAACTGTTTTTT. It specifies CASSVGDSNEKLFF.

The chain combines TRBV9 with TRBJ1-2, with TRBD1 matching over 8 bases. Germline CDR1 reads SGDLS; CDR2 reads YYNGEE. The V gene end was trimmed by 4 bases and the J gene end by 5 bases; junction bases not matched to a gene: 13. This CDR3 region has 16 residues. The CDR3 spells CASSPGQGGEKYGYTF. Written as DNA, the CDR3 is TGTGCCAGCAGCCCCGGACAGGGAGGGGAGAAATATGGCTACACCTTC.

The V call is TRBV7-3, the J call TRBJ2-1; the D gene is possibly TRBD2 (6 bases). This CDR3 has 13 residues. V lost 3 bases and J 10 bases, leaving 13 bases between the germline ends. CDR1 is SGHTA, CDR2 FQGTGA, per germline. In nucleotides, the CDR3 is TGTGCCAGCAGCTTTTCCAAACGGGGGGAGCAGTTCTTC. This gives the protein CASSFSKRGEQFF.

The chain employs TRBV7-6 and TRBJ1-1; 7 bases agree with TRBD1. Germline V gene data show CDR1 as SGHVS and CDR2 as FNYEAQ. CDR3 length: 13 amino acids. V trimming: 5 bases; J trimming: 1 base; junction bases outside the gene matches: 1. CDR3 loop: CASSQGGNTEAFF. CDR3 coding DNA: TGTGCCAGCAGCCAGGGGGGGAACACTGAAGCTTTCTTT.

With regard to this clone: At one of its ends the junction is not consistent with the germline gene, which may arise from a read error. The J gene is TRBJ1-1, the V gene TRBV10-3; 9 bases align to TRBD1. The CDR3 is 18 residues long. Germline V gives CDR1 ENHRY, CDR2 SYGVKD. CDR3 region: CAIRKLQGAVTVNSEAFF. In DNA form, the CDR3 reads TGTGCCATCAGAAAATTACAGGGGGCAGTAACTGTGAACTCTGAAGCTTTCTTT.

The J gene is TRBJ1-6, the V gene TRBV30; D is uncertain. The germline V gene has CDR1 GTSNPN and CDR2 SVGIG (reference sequence). The CDR3 is made up of 11 amino acids. The V end lost 3 bases, the J end lost 8 bases, and 5 bases lay between the germline ends. The CDR3 loop reads CAWSQDSPLHF. CDR3 nucleotides: TGTGCCTGGAGCCAGGATTCACCCCTCCACTTT.

The chain carries TRBV28 and TRBJ2-3; D perhaps matches TRBD2 (5 bases). The V end was cut by 3 bases, the J end by 3 bases, with 13 bases between. The germline V gene has CDR1 MDHEN and CDR2 SYDVKM. The CDR3 contains 15 residues. CDR3 protein: CASSFGVRRTDTQYF. The CDR3 nucleotides are TGTGCCAGCAGTTTCGGGGTCAGGAGGACAGATACGCAGTATTTT.

The chain joins TRBV7-9 to TRBJ1-1; 7 bases align to TRBD1. This CDR3 comprises 15 residues. J lost 1 base, V lost 5 bases, and 7 bases had no gene match. CDR1 and CDR2 from the germline V gene are SEHNR and FQNEAQ (reference sequence). The CDR3 loop is CASSPRGQENTEAFF. In DNA form, the CDR3 reads TGTGCCAGCAGCCCGAGAGGACAGGAGAACACTGAAGCTTTCTTT.

J is TRBJ2-2 and V is TRBV6-4, with 14 bases that match TRBD2. V lost 5 bases, J lost 5 bases, and 10 bases stayed unmatched. The CDR3 has 18 residues. Germline V CDR1 and CDR2: MRHNA, SNTAGT. CDR3 residues: CASSRTSGRTSGTGELFF. CDR3 coding DNA: TGTGCCAGCAGTCGGACTAGCGGGAGGACCTCGGGGACCGGGGAGCTGTTTTTT.